This T cell receptor beta chain was sequenced in a study of T cell repertoires in cytomegalovirus infection. Study summary: CMV infection plus the matching HLA type was flagged by public TCR beta signatures.

This clonotype was observed at least ten times. The V gene's germline CDR1 is SGHTA and CDR2 FQGNSA. J gave up 0 bases and V 3 bases, and 8 bases lay outside the gene matches. This CDR3 contains 17 residues. TCRdb redid the calling of the reads with MiXCR, one entry per CDR3 protein. The table lists over 450,000 distinct CDR3 sequences, about 11% of them singletons. The rearrangement uses TRBV7-2 and TRBJ2-7; TRBD2 matches 10 bases. This TCR was recovered from a human donor in good health (CMV status not recorded). Some clones in this sample may be carry-over from other donors' samples. The specimen sequenced was PBMCs. The CDR3 DNA reads as TGTGCCAGCAGCTTGGGGCCACTAGCGGGACGCTCCTACGAGCAGTACTTC. As protein: CASSLGPLAGRSYEQYF.